This T cell receptor (beta chain) was recorded in a study of cytomegalovirus exposure and HLA in healthy donors. Study in general: There were 70 million to 95 million unique TCRs (from HLA-typed donors) in an early data release. Study conclusions and caveats: Later work showed greater clonal expansion in HLA-associated TCR beta chains than in equally common others. What TCR beta sequences reportedly achieved was accurate prediction of HLA-A and HLA-B alleles in most subjects. Later genetic work tied a missense DCLRE1C variant to beta-chain V and J trimming.

Amplification used 60 Vbeta primers and 13 Jbeta primers. Libraries were prepared by immunoSEQ multiplex PCR; TCRdb keeps only in-frame clonotypes and omits some of them. The sample has approximately 150,000 clones; around 80% are singletons. Note on this clone: Antigen unknown.

This sequence originates from a man in his forties in good health and CMV-seronegative. Sample: PBMCs.

CDR3 sequence: CASSSGLATYEQYF. In DNA form, the CDR3 reads TGCGCCAGCAGTAGCGGACTAGCAACCTACGAGCAGTACTTC. The chain has TRBV10-1 and TRBJ2-7; 8 bases map to TRBD2. CDR1 WNHNN and CDR2 SYGVQD come from the germline V gene (reference sequence). Germline trimming cut 5 bases from V and 2 bases from J; bases unmatched to any gene: 5. This CDR3 region has 14 residues.